This TCR beta chain is drawn from a study of T cells in Graves' hyperthyroidism and ophthalmopathy. Overall study findings and caveats: Ophthalmopathy, which appeared later, was predicted by the model a median 6.5 months before onset.

Comment on this clonotype: Antigen unknown.

Amplification targeted TCR beta CDR3 regions from RNA transcripts. In the first-round RT-PCR of the TCR CDR3, the HTBI primer set was used. TCRdb redid the calling of the multiplex PCR reads with MiXCR, one entry per CDR3 protein. This table has approximately 600,000 distinct CDR3 sequences, around 15% appearing once. V lost 1 base, J lost 12 bases, and 28 bases stayed unmatched. The V gene's germline CDR1 is MGHDK and CDR2 SYGVNS. The CDR3 covers 20 residues. The source is a woman in her thirties or forties with Graves' ophthalmopathy. Sequencing was carried out using blood. The chain is built from TRBV25-1 and TRBJ1-1, with 8 bases fitting TRBD1. The CDR3 region has the DNA TGTGCCAGCAGTGAATCCCACCTCCTGGGACCTGATAGCGTCAGGGGGCGAACTTTCTTT. Protein product: CASSESHLLGPDSVRGRTFF.